This T cell receptor (beta chain) stems from a study of T-cell memory formation after mild COVID-19. General study findings and limits: The CD4+ clones that contracted clustered mainly within CM and EM, and the CD8+ clones concentrated in EMRA. A balance of CD4 and CD8 characterized clones contracting day 15 to 85, whereas later expanders leaned CD4+.

Regarding this clonotype: Its antigen is as yet unknown.

The CDR3 contains 13 residues. V was pared by 6 bases and J by 3 bases, with 9 bases between. Germline CDR1 is MNHEY and CDR2 is SVGEGT. 5'RACE with constant-segment primers built TCRalpha and TCRbeta cDNA libraries with UMIs. In TCRdb, the 5' RACE reads were re-called with MiXCR into one record per CDR3 protein. The data contain about 180,000 distinct CDR3 sequences, 15% to 20% of them singletons. Sequencing was done on a sample of PBMCs or a T cell subset sorted from them (not recorded which). The chain recombines TRBV6-2 or TRBV6-3 with TRBJ1-5, with D possibly matching TRBD1 (6 bases). The origin of this receptor is a young man who had mild COVID-19 (a few samples of this study predate the infection). Cell type and time point are not known. The DNA of the CDR3 is TGTGCCAGCAGGGGGGACACCAATCAGCCCCAGCATTTT. Its protein is CASRGDTNQPQHF.